This T cell receptor (beta chain) was identified in a study of blood T cell repertoires in COVID-19. Study at large: In each case, the material was cDNA or gDNA derived from T cells, B-cell-depleted T cells, or PBMCs.

The data were produced by immunoSEQ multiplex PCR, yet TCRdb's version contains in-frame clones alone and is incomplete. The sample consists of about 200,000 clones, 70% to 90% of them appearing once. The Seattle patients joined while their infection was active and were tracked longitudinally afterward. After removal of 4 bases from V and 6 bases from J, the junction contained 8 bases not matched to a gene. The CDR3 length is 16 residues. Per the germline V gene, CDR1 is LGHNA and CDR2 is YNFKEQ. J is TRBJ2-1 and V is TRBV4-2; 11 nucleotides line up with TRBD1. The receptor's source is a man aged 45-65 years with COVID-19, enrolled during active disease. Sequenced sample: peripheral blood. CDR3 nucleotides: TGTGCCAGCAGCCTCCCGGACAGGGGGCATGGCAATGAGCAGTTCTTC. As protein: CASSLPDRGHGNEQFF.